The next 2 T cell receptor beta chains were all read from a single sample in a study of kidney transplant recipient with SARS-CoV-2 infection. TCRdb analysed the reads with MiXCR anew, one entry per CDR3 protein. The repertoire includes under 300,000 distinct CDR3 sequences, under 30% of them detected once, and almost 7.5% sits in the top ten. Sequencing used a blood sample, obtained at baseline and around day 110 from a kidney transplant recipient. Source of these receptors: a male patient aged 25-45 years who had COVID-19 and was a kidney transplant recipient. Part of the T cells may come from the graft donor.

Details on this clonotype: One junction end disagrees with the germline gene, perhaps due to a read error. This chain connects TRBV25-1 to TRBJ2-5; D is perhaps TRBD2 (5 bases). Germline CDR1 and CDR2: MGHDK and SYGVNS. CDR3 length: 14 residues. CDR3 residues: CSSSGLSVGETQYF. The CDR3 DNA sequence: TGTTCCAGCAGTGGACTTAGCGTCGGAGAGACCCAGTACTTC.

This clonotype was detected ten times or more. The CDR3: CASSPGSQPQHF. The CDR3, as DNA: TGTGCCAGCAGTCCAGGGAGTCAGCCCCAGCATTTT. The J gene is TRBJ1-5, the V gene TRBV28; perhaps TRBD1 as D (5 bases). The germline V and J ends were trimmed by 5 bases and 6 bases, with 8 bases remaining between them. CDR3 size: 12 residues. Germline V gene sequence: CDR1 MDHEN, CDR2 SYDVKM.